This T cell receptor beta chain was sequenced during a study of radiotherapy plus CTLA-4 blockade in lung cancer (dated by TCRdb to 2017 to 2018). Regarding the research as a whole: Objective responses were observed in 15% to 20% of enrolled patients, and disease control was achieved in approximately 30%. Summary of the overall study and its limitations: After treatment with radiotherapy and ipilimumab, TCR clones that originated in tumors expanded in peripheral blood. Increased serum interferon-beta after radiation, together with early dynamic changes in blood T cell clones, were reported to be the strongest predictors of response.

As regards this clone: The clone's antigen remains unknown. Per-nucleotide qualities are absent, and no much larger clonotype sits a single base away.

Per the germline V gene, MDHEN is the CDR1 and SYDVKM is the CDR2. V has 6 bases trimmed and J has 6 bases trimmed; junction bases matching no gene number 14. The CDR3, from cysteine to phenylalanine, totals 18 residues. The sequence is cut down to CDR3 DNA, 54 bases in frame from base 1. Library generation was performed with the immunoSEQ multiplex PCR assay. TCRdb provides this immuneACCESS table in a form limited to in-frame rearrangements. Some clones are lacking; in checked studies, under half of them reflect an unresolved V gene, and why the rest are absent is not known. This sample comprises tens of thousands of clones, 83% of them detected only once. The ten largest account for around 0.79% of the sample. The study tested focal radiation therapy combined with CTLA-4 blockade (ipilimumab) in patients with chemo-refractory metastatic non-small-cell lung cancer.

Rearrangement joined TRBV28 to TRBJ1-4; 12 bases in between match TRBD1. This clonotype originated in a human donor with non-small cell lung cancer who had stable disease on radiotherapy plus ipilimumab. Sequenced here: peripheral blood, sampled from a patient treated with radiotherapy plus ipilimumab. The DNA sequence is TGTGCCAGCAGCCCGGGACAGGGGGCGTCTGGTCTGGATGAAAAACTGTTTTTT. Translated, this gives CASSPGQGASGLDEKLFF.